This T cell receptor beta chain is from a study of CD8 T cells in ankylosing spondylitis (dated by TCRdb to about 2017). With regard to the full study: The study profiled T cell receptor beta repertoires in healthy donors and ankylosing spondylitis patients to find disease-linked TCR variants. The full study cohort was made up of 25 to 30 ankylosing spondylitis patients and about a hundred healthy donors. Peripheral blood was sampled, and synovial fluid was also collected from ankylosing spondylitis patients. What the work shows at the level of the full study, not this receptor alone: The disease-linked clones had a CD8+ phenotype and were found at relatively low frequencies in peripheral blood. Some motif variants had previously been reported in the synovial fluid and blood of reactive arthritis patients, which suggests shared mechanisms of disease initiation. The disease-linked clones were reported to be significantly enriched in matched synovial fluid samples from ankylosing spondylitis patients. A TCR beta motif of about eight highly homologous amino acid variants appeared characteristic of blood from ankylosing spondylitis patients.

This sample was sequenced with an Illumina HiSeq 2500. Quantitative 5'-RACE with molecular barcodes was the method used to prepare the TCR beta libraries. On the study's bioinformatics: A new computational method based on a probabilistic model of VDJ rearrangement was used to identify disease-linked TCR variants. TCRdb handled the public reads itself, with Q25 trimming in fastp and clone calling in MiXCR, and kept productive beta chains. Every CDR3 protein is listed once, alongside the most common genes and DNA of its rows. Here the V and J calls rest on TCRdb's processing, not on the authors' analysis. In this sample the table shows 200,000 or so distinct CDR3 sequences, 10% to 15% of which occur a single time. Together, the top ten hold around 10% of the sample. The CDR3 holds 12 amino acids from the cysteine to the phenylalanine. The CDR3 DNA has 36 bases and is translated from base 1. CDR1 SQVTM and CDR2 ANQGSEA were looked up in the germline V gene. The junction carries 14 bases between V and J, which are trimmed by 7 bases and 5 bases respectively.

At least ten counts were recorded for this clonotype. It has no known antigen specificity. Per-base qualities were not stored, and no clone one base away is much larger. The receptor was derived from a female donor with ankylosing spondylitis or in good health (not recorded which). The sequence links TRBV29-1 to TRBJ2-5; no D gene is confidently identified. The sample taken for sequencing was blood, either unsorted or a sorted T cell fraction (not recorded which). The CDR3: CSALVNGETQYF. Here is the DNA: TGCAGCGCCCTAGTTAACGGGGAGACCCAGTACTTC. The CDR3 plus the reference TRBV29-1 and TRBJ2-5 genes for the other parts give the full variable domain: SAVISQKPSRDICQRGTSLTIQCQVDSQVTMMFWYRQQPGQSLTLIATANQGSEATYESGFVIDKFPISRPNLTFSTLTVSNMSPEDSSIYLCSALVNGETQYFGPGTRLLVL.